This TCR beta chain derives from a study of shared clonotypes between healthy human individuals. Study information: CD4 naive and CD4 memory each took three plates per donor, while CD8 naive took two and CD8 memory one. General observations from the study: Despite large depth, rarefaction showed incomplete sorted-subset sequencing.

CD45RO-negative CD8 cells positively selected for CCR7 made up the naive population, which excluded terminally differentiated effector memory CD45RA+ cells. Every contributor of samples was a Caucasian grown-up residing in Nashville, Tennessee. This CDR3 is built from 14 residues. Trimming shortened V by 6 bases and J by 7 bases, and 15 bases separated the two germline ends. A word on this clone: Its target is not known.

Clones were read by immunoSEQ multiplex PCR, and TCRdb kept only the in-frame ones, dropping some. Of about 2,200,000 clones listed, about 93% are singletons. This sequence was found in a man aged 18 to 30 in good health. Some clones in this sample may be carry-over from other donors' samples. The gene calls are TRBV23-1 and TRBJ2-2, with a possible D match to TRBD1 (6 bases). TRBV23-1 falls under the ORF class, with uncertain function. Input material: naive CD8+ T cells from PBMCs. CDR3 bases: TGCGCCAGCAGAAACCTAACAGGGCTCGGGGAGCTGTTTTTT. It is translated as CASRNLTGLGELFF.